The T cell receptor (beta chain) under discussion was sequenced for a study of Ad26.COV2.S vaccination and SARS-CoV-2 variants. V lost 6 bases to trimming and J lost 5 bases, with 8 bases between them. The CDR3 is 12 residues long. Germline V lookup: CDR1 SNHLY, CDR2 FYNNEI. The treatment here: some 20 received Ad26.COV2.S at low or high dose, single or two shots; roughly 5 received placebo; per-sample allocation not given. Sampling occurred on day 63 after the first vaccine or placebo injection. Expression of Wuhan-strain SARS-CoV-2 spike came from the Ad26 vector that formed the vaccine. Sequencing used immunoSEQ multiplex PCR; TCRdb keeps in-frame clones, though not all of them. The sample consists of almost 400,000 clones, around 91% of them appearing once.

The starting material was peripheral blood, obtained in a trial of Ad26.COV2.S vaccine versus placebo. This TCR derives from a person between 18 and 59 years old who received the Ad26.COV2.S COVID-19 vaccine or a placebo. The genes are TRBV2 and TRBJ1-5, with D uncertain. CDR3 in amino acids: CASRGNDQPQHF. CDR3 bases: TGTGCCAGCAGGGGAAACGATCAGCCCCAGCATTTT. The full variable domain, its missing parts supplied by reference TRBV2 and TRBJ1-5, is EPEVTQTPSHQVTQMGQEVILRCVPISNHLYFYWYRQILGQKVEFLVSFYNNEISEKSEIFDDQFSVERPDGSNFTLKIRSTKLEDSAMYFCASRGNDQPQHFGDGTRLSIL.